Each of the 4 T cell receptor beta chains below was sequenced from the same sample in a study of T cells after yellow fever vaccination. TCRdb re-called the 5' RACE reads through MiXCR, storing one row per CDR3 protein. The profile shows some 390,000 distinct CDR3 sequences, around 19% of them singletons. The sequencing here drew on PBMCs, taken before the yellow fever booster vaccination. The receptors derive from a young man who received the YFV17D yellow fever vaccine.

This clonotype has more than one count but fewer than ten. CDR3 protein: CSAVENTEAFF. For the CDR3, the DNA is TGCAGCGCCGTAGAAAACACTGAAGCTTTCTTT. The chain carries TRBV29-1 and TRBJ1-1; no firm D call. The CDR3 totals 11 residues. Germline lookup yields CDR1 SQVTM and CDR2 ANQGSEA. Trimming stripped 7 bases from V and 2 bases from J, with 8 bases between.

The chain recombines TRBV2 with TRBJ2-4; D is perhaps TRBD1 (6 bases). This CDR3 is 14 amino acids long. Deletions cut 2 bases from V and 4 bases from J, with 9 bases between. Germline-derived CDR1 and CDR2 are SNHLY and FYNNEI. DNA of the CDR3: TGTGCCAGCAGTGAATCGCAGGGGAAAAACATTCAGTACTTC. It translates to CASSESQGKNIQYF.

This clonotype was picked up many times. The chain uses TRBV7-2 and TRBJ1-1; 8 nucleotides align to TRBD1. CDR3 length: 16 amino acids. V trimming: 2 bases; J trimming: 1 base; junction bases outside the gene matches: 6. Per the germline V gene, CDR1 is SGHTA and CDR2 is FQGNSA. CDR3 sequence (DNA): TGTGCCAGCAGCTTAAACCCCGGGACAGGGAACACTGAAGCTTTCTTT. Protein sequence: CASSLNPGTGNTEAFF.

This clonotype occurred many times. The V call is TRBV5-1, the J call TRBJ2-1; D not resolved. Germline V gene sequence: CDR1 SGHRS, CDR2 YFSETQ. V was cut by 3 bases and J by 6 bases, with 7 bases left in between. The CDR3 covers 12 residues. CDR3 sequence (DNA): TGCGCCAGCAGCTCGGACCGCAATGAGCAGTTCTTC. Protein: CASSSDRNEQFF.